These T cell receptor beta chains were read from a single sample in a study of T cells after yellow fever vaccination. Each CDR3 protein gets one entry after TCRdb re-called the 5' RACE reads with MiXCR. The sample lists 200,000 to 300,000 distinct CDR3 sequences, 6% to 7.5% occurring once. The sample here was CD4+ T cells sorted from PBMCs, taken 15 days after the yellow fever booster vaccination. The receptors shown here come from a man in his thirties or forties who received the YFV17D yellow fever vaccine. Both conserved end residues are part of each CDR3. A D gene is named only where the DNA matches it firmly. Rows may omit the clone size; those that give it use once, few, many or a size class.

abundance	v_gene	d_gene	j_gene	CDR3aa	CDR3nt
.	TRBV27	TRBD2	TRBJ2-7	CASSSGLAGLNEQYF	TGTGCCAGCAGTTCGGGACTAGCGGGACTCAACGAGCAGTACTTC
few	TRBV5-1	.	TRBJ2-2	CASSRNGGLDTGELFF	TGCGCCAGCAGCCGGAATGGGGGGCTGGACACCGGGGAGCTGTTTTTT
many	TRBV30	.	TRBJ2-5	CAWSVHGTTAQYF	TGTGCCTGGAGTGTACATGGGACCACGGCCCAGTACTTC
many	TRBV3-1	TRBD1	TRBJ1-1	CASSHPGGGHTFF	TGTGCCAGCAGCCATCCAGGGGGCGGGCACACTTTCTTT
many	TRBV7-9	TRBD1	TRBJ2-2	CASSSGQGGGEELFF	TGTGCCAGCAGCTCAGGACAGGGAGGTGGAGAGGAGCTGTTTTTT
few	TRBV5-1	TRBD2	TRBJ2-1	CASSPRGGLEQFF	TGCGCCAGCAGCCCGCGGGGGGGGCTTGAGCAGTTCTTC
few	TRBV5-1	.	TRBJ1-2	CASSLTGGDLVRYTF	TGCGCCAGCAGCTTGACCGGGGGTGACCTCGTACGCTACACCTTC
many	TRBV18	.	TRBJ2-7	CASSPPSGRYEQYF	TGTGCCAGCTCACCACCTTCGGGACGTTACGAGCAGTACTTC
few	TRBV24-1	.	TRBJ2-3	CATSDLGRFDIDSTDTQYF	TGTGCCACCAGTGATTTGGGGCGGTTCGACATTGATAGCACAGATACGCAGTATTTT
few	TRBV29-1	.	TRBJ2-7	CSATSGTHEQYF	TGCAGCGCTACTTCCGGGACTCACGAGCAGTACTTC
many	TRBV6-4	.	TRBJ2-1	CASSAQIYNEQFF	TGTGCCAGCAGCGCGCAAATCTACAATGAGCAGTTCTTC
many	TRBV5-4	TRBD1	TRBJ2-2	CASSIDRVHTGELFF	TGTGCCAGCAGCATCGACAGGGTCCACACCGGGGAGCTGTTTTTT
many	TRBV7-3	.	TRBJ2-1	CASSLKTRLTSTNEQFF	TGTGCCAGCAGCTTAAAAACGAGGCTAACTAGCACCAATGAGCAGTTCTTC
many	TRBV6-5	.	TRBJ1-2	CASSITGKYGYTF	TGTGCCAGCAGCATTACAGGGAAATATGGCTACACCTTC
few	TRBV12-3/TRBV12-4	TRBD1	TRBJ2-3	CASRNRDRGEREEDTQYF	TGTGCCAGCAGGAACCGGGACAGGGGGGAAAGGGAAGAAGATACGCAGTATTTT
many	TRBV29-1	TRBD1	TRBJ2-7	CSVGNRGQYEQYF	TGCAGCGTGGGAAACAGGGGGCAATACGAGCAGTACTTC
few	TRBV30	TRBD1	TRBJ1-2	CAWSIQGYGYTF	TGTGCCTGGAGTATACAGGGGTATGGCTACACCTTC
.	TRBV9	.	TRBJ2-7	CASSSTGTHPYEQYF	TGTGCCAGCAGCTCTACCGGGACACATCCCTACGAGCAGTACTTC
.	TRBV29-1	TRBD2	TRBJ2-5	CSVDRRGSVAETQYF	TGCAGCGTTGATCGGCGCGGGAGCGTGGCGGAGACCCAGTACTTC
.	TRBV20-1	TRBD1	TRBJ2-2	CSAFTGVGRGELFF	TGCAGTGCTTTCACAGGGGTCGGGCGCGGGGAGCTGTTTTTT
many	TRBV29-1	TRBD2	TRBJ2-1	CSVAGGSSYNEQFF	TGCAGCGTTGCCGGCGGGAGCTCCTACAATGAGCAGTTCTTC
.	TRBV7-9	.	TRBJ2-1	CASSLGAGGDNEQFF	TGTGCCAGCAGCTTAGGGGCAGGGGGGGATAATGAGCAGTTCTTC
many	TRBV6-1	.	TRBJ1-2	CASSPGTINYGYTF	TGTGCCAGCAGCCCCGGGACAATTAACTATGGCTACACCTTC
.	TRBV10-3	.	TRBJ2-5	CAISAGVNGQETQYF	TGTGCCATCAGTGCGGGGGTCAACGGACAAGAGACCCAGTACTTC